Shown below are 11 T cell receptor beta chains from a single sample sequenced in a study of blood T cells in healthy people across ages. A J-beta primer mix and a sample-barcoded 5' primer were used in a second PCR of about 7 to 12 cycles. TCRdb processed the 5' RACE reads anew with MiXCR; each CDR3 protein has one entry. The sample has 550,000 to 650,000 distinct CDR3 sequences, roughly a quarter seen once. These data also featured in a second study, about T cells of mothers and their children.

The sample was blood. Receptors were obtained from a boy younger than 10 in good health.

This clonotype has just a few counts. The rearrangement links TRBV2 to TRBJ2-5, with TRBD2 identical over 7 bases. The J call is doubtful: the DNA matches TRBJ2-7 better. This CDR3 has 16 residues. Germline CDR1 and CDR2: SNHLY and FYNNEI. Here the CDR3 DNA reads TGTGCCAGCAGTGAAATTGGGCTTGGGGACTACTACGAGCAGTACTTC. This translates into CASSEIGLGDYYEQYF.

This clonotype was seen a few times. The chain carries TRBV6-2 or TRBV6-3 and TRBJ2-2; TRBD2 agrees at 12 bases. The CDR3 sequence is 15 residues long. Germline V CDR1 and CDR2: MNHEY, SVGEGT. V gave up 3 bases and J gave up 5 bases; unmatched junction bases: 1. The CDR3 DNA reads TGTGCCAGCAGTTATGGGACTAGCGGGACCGGGGAGCTGTTTTTT. It translates to CASSYGTSGTGELFF.

This clonotype was detected only a few times. The chain recombines TRBV7-2 with TRBJ1-1; D not resolved. The germline V gene encodes CDR1 SGHTA and CDR2 FQGNSA. Trimming shortened V by 5 bases and J by 4 bases, and 14 bases separated the two germline ends. This CDR3 region has 14 residues. CDR3 loop: CASSPRPGPTEAFF. The CDR3 nucleotides read TGTGCCAGCAGCCCCCGTCCCGGGCCCACTGAAGCTTTCTTT.

This clonotype was seen more than once but under ten times. This chain joins TRBV24-1 and TRBJ2-2, with D possibly matching TRBD1 (6 bases). The CDR3 contains 14 residues. The ends were cut back, 6 bases at V and 2 bases at J, with 9 bases in the middle. Germline CDR1 reads KGHDR; CDR2 reads SFDVKD. The chain's CDR3 is CATSLGTNTGELFF. The DNA for the CDR3 is TGTGCCACCAGTCTGGGGACAAACACCGGGGAGCTGTTTTTT.

The chain uses TRBV2 and TRBJ2-5; D may be TRBD2 (6 bases). CDR3 length: 14 residues. Germline values: CDR1 SNHLY, CDR2 FYNNEI. Trimming stripped 1 base from V and 4 bases from J, with 10 bases between. The CDR3 nucleotides read TGTGCCAGCAGTGAAGGAGCGGGTGGAGAGACCCAGTACTTC. Translation: CASSEGAGGETQYF.

The chain is built from TRBV20-1 and TRBJ2-1; TRBD2 aligns across 11 bases. CDR1 is DFQATT and CDR2 is SNEGSKA in the germline V gene (reference sequence). The CDR3 spans 18 residues. The ends lost 1 base at V and 5 bases at J; junction bases unmatched: 13. The CDR3 region has the DNA TGCAGTGCTAGAGTCAGTAGCGGGAGGGGAAATGGGAACAATGAGCAGTTCTTC. It specifies CSARVSSGRGNGNNEQFF.

This clonotype was observed a few times. This sequence joins TRBV29-1 and TRBJ2-1; possible D gene TRBD1, 6 bases. The V gene lost 2 bases and the J gene lost 13 bases, with 12 bases spanning the gap. Germline V lookup: CDR1 SQVTM, CDR2 ANQGSEA. The CDR3 contains 11 residues. The CDR3 DNA reads as TGCAGCGTTGAAAATCAACAGGGACAGTTCTTC. It codes for CSVENQQGQFF.

The V gene is TRBV10-2, the J gene TRBJ2-1, with 11 nucleotides matching TRBD2. The CDR3 spans 14 residues. Losses at the gene ends were 6 bases for V and 5 bases for J; bases not matched to a gene: 3. Germline assignment: CDR1 WSHSY and CDR2 SAAADI. The CDR3 nucleotides read TGCGCCAGCAGAATAGCGGGAGGGAACAATGAGCAGTTCTTC. Translated: CASRIAGGNNEQFF.

The chain's CDR3 is CASSLAGPGGEKLFF. CDR3 nucleotide sequence: TGTGCCAGCAGCTTAGCCGGGCCAGGTGGTGAAAAACTGTTTTTT. The rearrangement links TRBV7-8 to TRBJ1-4; D unclear. The CDR3 contains 15 residues. V dropped 0 bases and J dropped 7 bases, with 12 bases sitting between them. Germline CDR1 is SGHVS and CDR2 is FQNEAQ.

V gene TRBV24-1 combines with J gene TRBJ2-5; no firm D call. The germline gives CDR1 KGHDR, CDR2 SFDVKD. The CDR3 loop spans 17 amino acids. Deletions cut 4 bases from V and 2 bases from J, with 19 bases between. The CDR3 DNA reads TGTGCCACCAGTGACTCGAGAATGAACGAAAAACAAGAGACCCAGTACTTC. Residues: CATSDSRMNEKQETQYF.

The chain is built from TRBV7-9 and TRBJ2-7; D tentatively reads TRBD1 or TRBD2 (6 bases each). The CDR3 loop spans 15 amino acids. Deletions cut 4 bases from V and 0 bases from J, with 13 bases between. Germline values: CDR1 SEHNR, CDR2 FQNEAQ (reference sequence). DNA of the CDR3: TGTGCCAGCAGCTGGGGGGCAGGGACCTCCTACGAGCAGTACTTC. It encodes CASSWGAGTSYEQYF.